This paragraph covers one T cell receptor beta chain sequence. No antigen is known for it. Germline CDR1 reads MDHEN; CDR2 reads SYDVKM. V lost 9 bases and J 1 base, leaving 12 bases between the germline ends. There are 14 residues in the CDR3. Cells were stimulated with CMV-infected fibroblast lysates at about 9.4 ug/mL. CD40L-negative CD69-negative CD45RO-high memory CD4+ T cells were sorted as populations depleted of antigen-responding cells. The sample comes from a study of persistence of HIV-infected CD4 T cells. General study points: Proviral oligoclonality tracked with TCR oligoclonality within the same sorted cells. TCRbeta richness was lower in CMV- and Gag-responding cells than in anti-CD3/anti-CD28-responding cells.

Sequencing used immunoSEQ version 4 in survey mode. The assay was immunoSEQ multiplex PCR, and TCRdb's table has in-frame clones only and misses some. The sample has 25,000 to 35,000 clones, about four fifths seen once. The source of this sequence is an adult man with HIV who was CMV-seropositive. The gene calls are TRBV28 and TRBJ2-2, with D unclear. Material: CD4+ T cells sorted from PBMCs after 18-hour stimulation, obtained from a patient who received antiretroviral therapy. The chain's CDR3 is CASRTRRNTGELFF. In DNA, the CDR3 is TGTGCCAGTAGGACCCGAAGGAACACCGGGGAGCTGTTTTTT.